The TCR beta chain under discussion was sequenced for a study of lung T cells in sarcoidosis with Löfgren's syndrome. This clonotype was seen many times. Its antigen is still unknown. A single record per CDR3 protein comes from TCRdb applying MiXCR to the reads. The profile shows more than 50,000 distinct CDR3 sequences, less than 25% of them singletons. Study conclusions and caveats: Shared TRAV12-1 and TRBV2 CDR3 motifs were reported across several patients. Sarcoidosis antigen recognition was only suggested, antigen unidentified.

This CDR3 contains 15 residues. V was shortened by 6 bases and J by 2 bases, with 16 bases between the two germline ends. In germline, CDR1 is MNHNS, CDR2 SASEGT. The sample consisted of CD4+ T cells from PBMCs. This chain joins TRBV6-1 and TRBJ1-1; D unclear. The sequence was collected from a human donor with sarcoidosis (Löfgren's syndrome or another form), or a control subject (not recorded which). For the CDR3, the DNA is TGTGCCAGCAGAGGTTGGGGTCAGAAAAACACTGAAGCTTTCTTT. It yields the protein CASRGWGQKNTEAFF.